This T cell receptor beta chain was identified in a study of blood T cell repertoires in COVID-19 (dated by TCRdb to 2018 to 2020). At the level of the whole study: The collaborator samples originated in the United States, Italy and Spain and spanned the acute and convalescent phases of COVID-19. The prospective study material was composed of cDNA or gDNA derived from T cells, B-cell-depleted T cells, or PBMCs. Subjects who had been exposed to COVID-19, were actively infected with it, or had recovered from it provided the deeply sampled blood TCRbeta repertoires that made up the dataset. The repertoires were released in a freely available public database intended as a resource for research on the immune response to SARS-CoV-2. Samples came from the ongoing ImmuneRACE study (first 160 participants) plus 1,254 subjects from 6 global collaborators. Nearly every sample came with metadata listing a de-identified subject ID, COVID-19 status, age in years and sex. Where available, HLA class I and class II types were taken from metadata supplied by the sample provider and were not determined by assay-based typing. Overall study results and their limits: How much clinical and demographic metadata was included differed by source and by participant, and the metadata was provided uncurated.

TCRbeta CDR3 regions were amplified from genomic DNA by means of the immunoSEQ Assay, a bias-controlled multiplex PCR. In the authors' own workflow: Within the assay, amplification of reference gene primers was used to estimate how many nucleated cells each sample contained. To quantify the absolute abundance of each unique TCRbeta CDR3 rearrangement, sequence reads were collapsed and filtered. For each sample, productive Simpson clonality was calculated as the square root of Simpson's diversity index across productive rearrangements. In its TCRdb copy, this immuneACCESS table keeps in-frame sequences only and misses some clones. Where compared with another copy, unresolved V genes explain less than half of these, and the others have no known cause. V, J and clone size reflect that table, while D and trimming were determined from the DNA. Recorded for this sample are roughly 42,000 clones; 70% to 90% of them occurred a single time. Roughly 4.5% of the sample comes from the top ten.

Collaborating institutions collected whole blood in K2EDTA tubes following their own protocols. For TCRbeta analysis, collaborators shipped samples in one of three forms: frozen whole blood, isolated PBMCs, or DNA extracted from either of those sample types. As to this clone: What antigen it recognizes has not been identified. Base-call qualities are not available, and no considerably larger clone is one nucleotide away.

CDR1 and CDR2 are read off the germline V gene as KGHDR and SFDVKD. The junction shows trimming of 0 bases on V and 9 bases on J, plus 7 bases between the germline ends. Including the terminal cysteine and phenylalanine, the CDR3 comprises 12 residues. Solely the CDR3 DNA is kept, with 36 bases framed from the first base. The rearranged chain carries TRBV24-1 and TRBJ1-2; the D gene is not confidently resolved. The source is a man aged 55 to 70 with acute or convalescent COVID-19. Sample: peripheral blood. The CDR3: CATSDLQARYTF. The DNA is TGTGCCACCAGTGATTTGCAGGCCCGCTACACCTTC.